This T cell receptor beta chain was found in a study of cytomegalovirus exposure and HLA in healthy donors. Primers: 60 Vbeta forward and 13 Jbeta reverse. Sequencing used immunoSEQ multiplex PCR; TCRdb keeps in-frame clones, though not all of them. The profile shows approximately 110,000 clones, approximately 80% of them singletons. Whole-study findings and limits: The study designated roughly 160 TCR beta chains cytomegalovirus-associated. In an earlier analysis, in some 500 donors, most V segments appeared productive either ~90% or ~30% of the time. Under in vitro conditions, a few CMV-associated chains were confirmed as specific for CMV antigens. With DRB1 most and HLA-C fewest, TCR association rates differed between HLA loci in a later analysis.

For this clone: The antigen remains undetermined.

Trimming pared 6 bases from V and 2 bases from J, leaving 10 bases between. The CDR3 sequence is 13 residues long. The germline V gene encodes CDR1 KGHSH and CDR2 LQKENI. Sequencing input: PBMCs. The chain joins TRBV18 to TRBJ2-5, with D tentatively TRBD2 (5 bases). This clonotype was sampled from a woman aged 40-49 years in good health and CMV-seropositive. CDR3 DNA: TGTGCCAGCTCCCGGGGTGCTCAAGAGACCCAGTACTTC. It yields the protein CASSRGAQETQYF.